The 3 T cell receptor beta chains below were found in one sample sequenced in a study of radiation and T cells in renal cell carcinoma. Time point described: baseline pretreatment blood. The treatment: 15 Gy SBRT to primary tumor, nephrectomy 4 weeks later. Using immunoSEQ multiplex PCR, the repertoire was profiled, and TCRdb retains in-frame clones only, with some absent. The data hold 150,000 or so clones, with around 90% observed a single time. Source: blood, taken from a patient whose treatment included radiotherapy and nephrectomy. These TCRs come from a woman in her sixties or seventies with renal cell carcinoma.

This rearrangement joins TRBV9 to TRBJ2-7; perhaps D is TRBD1 or TRBD2 (5 bases each). The CDR3 length is 14 residues. Germline loops: CDR1 SGDLS, CDR2 YYNGEE. Trimming removed 4 bases from V and 6 bases from J, with 17 bases in between. The CDR3 nucleotides read TGTGCCAGCAGCAGAGGTTTAATCGGGGCCGAGCAGTACTTC. Amino acids: CASSRGLIGAEQYF.

This chain connects TRBV5-1 to TRBJ1-2, with D unclear. Trimming cost V 3 bases and J 5 bases, with 17 bases left between them. There are 15 residues in the CDR3. In germline, CDR1 is SGHRS, CDR2 YFSETQ. CDR3 protein: CASSSRGTAGYGYTF. Here the CDR3 DNA reads TGCGCCAGCAGCTCTCGGGGTACCGCCGGTTATGGCTACACCTTC.

The chain combines TRBV27 with TRBJ2-3; D not resolved. Germline V gene lookup returns CDR1 MNHEY and CDR2 SMNVEV (reference sequence). The CDR3 runs to 14 residues. V was cut by 7 bases and J by 2 bases, with 13 bases left in between. CDR3 in amino acids: CASTPGLSTDTQYF. The CDR3 DNA reads as TGTGCCAGCACCCCGGGCCTATCCACAGATACGCAGTATTTT.